Listed below are T cell receptor beta chains from one sample, sequenced in a study of brain T cells in children with intractable seizures. Data came from immunoSEQ multiplex PCR; TCRdb stores just in-frame clones and leaves some out. This sample yields 300,000 to 400,000 clones, of which about 94% are seen a single time; around 6% belongs to the top ten. The sample was peripheral blood, taken roughly 5 months after surgery. Receptors originate from a boy less than two years old with tuberous sclerosis and intractable seizures. Both conserved end residues are trimmed from each CDR3.

J gene: TRBJ2-7
CDR3 length: 15
V gene: TRBV18
CDR3 protein: ASSPKILAPSSYEQY

J gene: TRBJ2-1
CDR3 length: 13
V gene: TRBV5-4
CDR3 protein: ASSSSGKGRGEQF

J gene: TRBJ1-1
CDR3 length: 16
V gene: TRBV1
CDR3 protein: TSSQDIPGQKLNTEAF

J gene: TRBJ1-2
CDR3 length: 13
V gene: TRBV5-1
CDR3 protein: ASSLEGGGWYGYT

J gene: TRBJ1-2
CDR3 length: 15
V gene: TRBV4-1
CDR3 protein: ASSQVIPRQAAYGYT

J gene: TRBJ2-5
CDR3 length: 13
V gene: TRBV11-2
CDR3 protein: ASSGLRRGQETQY

J gene: TRBJ2-1
CDR3 length: 11
V gene: TRBV14
CDR3 protein: ASSLAQGNEQF

J gene: TRBJ2-3
CDR3 length: 13
V gene: TRBV5-1
CDR3 protein: ASSLVETSTDTQY

J gene: TRBJ2-1
CDR3 length: 13
V gene: TRBV25-1
CDR3 protein: ASSGNGGPYNEQF

J gene: TRBJ1-6
CDR3 length: 11
V gene: TRBV30
CDR3 protein: AWEGFSNSPLH

J gene: TRBJ2-3
CDR3 length: 14
V gene: TRBV5-1
CDR3 protein: ASSLAAGGGADTQY

J gene: TRBJ1-2
CDR3 length: 11
V gene: TRBV12-3/TRBV12-4
CDR3 protein: ASGTGANYGYT

J gene: TRBJ2-2
CDR3 length: 13
V gene: TRBV30
CDR3 protein: AWSVWTSGTGELF

J gene: TRBJ2-1
CDR3 length: 14
V gene: TRBV3-1/TRBV3-2
CDR3 protein: ASSQVDGLSYNEQF

J gene: TRBJ1-1
CDR3 length: 12
V gene: TRBV5-1
CDR3 protein: ASSWDRGDTEAF

J gene: TRBJ2-5
CDR3 length: 13
V gene: TRBV12-5
CDR3 protein: ASGTSGRLQETQY

J gene: TRBJ1-5
CDR3 length: 12
V gene: TRBV7-9
CDR3 protein: ASSKTGNNQPQH

J gene: TRBJ2-7
CDR3 length: 11
V gene: TRBV4-2
CDR3 protein: ASSWDGAYEQY

J gene: TRBJ1-1
CDR3 length: 13
V gene: TRBV3-1/TRBV3-2
CDR3 protein: ASSQGGQGASEAF

J gene: TRBJ1-2
CDR3 length: 12
V gene: TRBV15
CDR3 protein: ATSRDDGGNGYT

J gene: TRBJ2-1
CDR3 length: 16
V gene: TRBV5-1
CDR3 protein: ASSLAGRAGYSYNEQF

J gene: TRBJ2-2
CDR3 length: 13
V gene: TRBV7-3
CDR3 protein: ASSRGGANTGELF

J gene: TRBJ1-1
CDR3 length: 11
V gene: TRBV7-3
CDR3 protein: ASSLTSDTEAF

J gene: TRBJ1-3
CDR3 length: 12
V gene: TRBV3-1/TRBV3-2
CDR3 protein: ASSTGTGGNTIY

J gene: TRBJ2-7
CDR3 length: 13
V gene: TRBV6-1
CDR3 protein: ASSEGSAGYYEQY